Below, 5 T cell receptor beta chains from the same sample are listed, as sequenced in a study of CD8 T cells in ankylosing spondylitis. Study-level points and caveats: Made up of eight highly homologous variants, a TCR beta motif appeared characteristic of ankylosing spondylitis blood.

TCRdb analysed the 5' RACE reads with MiXCR anew, one entry per CDR3 protein. This table has around 480,000 distinct CDR3 sequences, roughly 18% appearing once. For these TCRs, the target antigens are not known. Material: blood, either unsorted or a sorted T cell fraction (not recorded which). These receptors originate from a male donor with ankylosing spondylitis.

The chain combines TRBV29-1 with TRBJ2-7, with D possibly TRBD2 on 7 matching bases. The CDR3 covers 14 residues. Germline V gene sequence: CDR1 SQVTM, CDR2 ANQGSEA. V was clipped by 5 bases and J by 2 bases, with 16 bases between them. The chain's CDR3 is CSVSRGEGPYEQYF. The CDR3 nucleotides are TGCAGCGTTAGTAGGGGGGAGGGCCCCTACGAGCAGTACTTC.

This clonotype was recorded a few times. J is TRBJ2-7 and V is TRBV5-1, with 8 bases that match TRBD2. Germline CDR1 reads SGHRS; CDR2 reads YFSETQ. Losses at the gene ends were 3 bases for V and 3 bases for J; bases not matched to a gene: 11. This CDR3 contains 16 residues. The CDR3 loop is CASSSTRGGGGYEQYF. CDR3 DNA sequence: TGCGCCAGCAGCTCCACCCGGGGGGGAGGGGGCTACGAGCAGTACTTC.

This clonotype was found a few times. The rearrangement joins TRBV7-9 to TRBJ1-3; D uncertain. This CDR3 comprises 14 residues. In germline, CDR1 is SEHNR, CDR2 FQNEAQ (reference sequence). Between the trimmed V and J ends, which lost 5 bases and 3 bases, there was a span of 11 bases. CDR3 sequence reads: CASSPNRGGNTIYF. CDR3 nucleotides: TGTGCCAGCAGCCCCAACAGAGGTGGAAACACCATATATTTT.

This clonotype appeared a few times. The J gene is TRBJ2-3, the V gene TRBV24-1, with TRBD2 matching over 7 bases. Germline CDR1 and CDR2: KGHDR and SFDVKD. The CDR3 is made up of 15 amino acids. The J segment lost 4 bases and the V segment lost 2 bases, leaving 5 bases of the junction unmatched. The DNA of the CDR3 is TGTGCCACCAGTGATTCGGCGGGAGCATCAGATACGCAGTATTTT. It translates to CATSDSAGASDTQYF.

This clonotype was found many times. This chain connects TRBV12-3 or TRBV12-4 to TRBJ1-3; no definite D call. The V and J ends lost 2 bases and 4 bases respectively, with 3 bases between them. This CDR3 has 12 residues. The CDR3 nucleotides read TGTGCCAGCAGTTTAAACGGAAACACCATATATTTT. Amino acids: CASSLNGNTIYF.